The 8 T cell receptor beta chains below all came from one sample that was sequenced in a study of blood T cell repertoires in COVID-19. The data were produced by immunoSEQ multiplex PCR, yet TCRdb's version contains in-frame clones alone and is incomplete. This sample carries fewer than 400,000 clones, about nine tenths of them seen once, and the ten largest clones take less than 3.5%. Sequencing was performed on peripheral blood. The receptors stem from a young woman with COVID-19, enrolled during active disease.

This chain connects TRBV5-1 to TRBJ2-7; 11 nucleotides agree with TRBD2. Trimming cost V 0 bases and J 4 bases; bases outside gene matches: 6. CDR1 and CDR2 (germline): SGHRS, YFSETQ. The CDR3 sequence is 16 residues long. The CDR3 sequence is CASSLELAGVIYEQYF. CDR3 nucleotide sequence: TGCGCCAGCAGCTTGGAACTAGCGGGAGTGATATACGAGCAGTACTTC.

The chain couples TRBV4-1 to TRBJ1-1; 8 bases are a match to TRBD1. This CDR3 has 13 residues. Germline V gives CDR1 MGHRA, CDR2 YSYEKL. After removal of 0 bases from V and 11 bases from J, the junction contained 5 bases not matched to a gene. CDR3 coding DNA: TGCGCCAGCAGCCAAGATGACAGGGGTTGGGCTTTCTTT. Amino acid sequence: CASSQDDRGWAFF.

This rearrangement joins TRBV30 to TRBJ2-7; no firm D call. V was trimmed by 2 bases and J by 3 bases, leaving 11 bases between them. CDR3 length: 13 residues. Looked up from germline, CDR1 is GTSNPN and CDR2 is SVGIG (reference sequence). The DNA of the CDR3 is TGTGCCTGGAGTCTGGGCAGAGTCTACGAGCAGTACTTC. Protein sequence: CAWSLGRVYEQYF.

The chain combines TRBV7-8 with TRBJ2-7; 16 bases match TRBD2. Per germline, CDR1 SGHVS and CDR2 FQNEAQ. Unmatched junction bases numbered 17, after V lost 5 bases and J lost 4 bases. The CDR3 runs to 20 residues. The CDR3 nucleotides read TGTGCCAGCAGCACAGAACCGGGACTAGCGGGAGGGCCTAGGAGTTACGAGCAGTACTTC. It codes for CASSTEPGLAGGPRSYEQYF.

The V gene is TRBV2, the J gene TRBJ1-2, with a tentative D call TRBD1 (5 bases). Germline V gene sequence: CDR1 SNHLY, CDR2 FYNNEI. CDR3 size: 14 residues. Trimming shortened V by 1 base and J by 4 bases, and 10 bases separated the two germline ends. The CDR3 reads CASSEVQGGYGYTF. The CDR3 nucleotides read TGTGCCAGCAGTGAAGTGCAGGGAGGCTATGGCTACACCTTC.

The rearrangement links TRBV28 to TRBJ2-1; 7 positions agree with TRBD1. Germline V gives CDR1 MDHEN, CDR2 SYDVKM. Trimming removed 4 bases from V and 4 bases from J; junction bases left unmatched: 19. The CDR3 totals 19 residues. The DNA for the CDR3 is TGTGCCAGCAGTTCTCCGGGACAGATACTTGAAGGGGTATACAATGAGCAGTTCTTC. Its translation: CASSSPGQILEGVYNEQFF. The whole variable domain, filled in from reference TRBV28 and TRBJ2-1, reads DVKVTQSSRYLVKRTGEKVFLECVQDMDHENMFWYRQDPGLGLRLIYFSYDVKMKEKGDIPEGYSVSREKKERFSLILESASTNQTSMYLCASSSPGQILEGVYNEQFFGPGTRLTVL.

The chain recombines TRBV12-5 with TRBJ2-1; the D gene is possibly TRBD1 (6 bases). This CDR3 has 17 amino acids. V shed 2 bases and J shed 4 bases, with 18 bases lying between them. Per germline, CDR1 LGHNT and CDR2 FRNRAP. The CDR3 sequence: CASGLSPKTGRYNEQFF. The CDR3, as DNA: TGTGCTAGTGGTTTGTCCCCCAAAACAGGGCGTTACAATGAGCAGTTCTTC.

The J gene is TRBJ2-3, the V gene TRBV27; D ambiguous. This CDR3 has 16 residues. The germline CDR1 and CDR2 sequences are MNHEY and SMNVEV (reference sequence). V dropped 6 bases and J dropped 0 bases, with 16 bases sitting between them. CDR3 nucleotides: TGTGCCAGCAGCTCGTTCGTGGAGCCTAGCACAGATACGCAGTATTTT. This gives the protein CASSSFVEPSTDTQYF.